This section outlines one T cell receptor (delta chain) sequence together with its context. The source of the sample is a study of gamma-delta T cells after stem cell transplantation. The CDR3 has 16 residues. The ends lost 8 bases at V and 7 bases at J; junction bases unmatched: 18. Germline loops: CDR1 TSWWSYY, CDR2 QGS. TCRdb re-processed the RT-PCR reads via CATT. The sample holds 2,000 to 2,500 delta-chain clones; about 33% are singletons and the top ten take roughly 37%. This chain uses TRDV1 with TRDJ1; TRDD2 matches at 8 bases. This receptor was identified in a human donor. It is not recorded whose cells these are; they may come from a transplant donor. The sequenced sample consisted of gamma-delta T cells. CDR3 sequence: CALYLPSSDGGGKLIF. The CDR3 nucleotides are TGTGCTCTTTACCTTCCTAGCTCCGACGGGGGGGGTAAACTCATCTTT.